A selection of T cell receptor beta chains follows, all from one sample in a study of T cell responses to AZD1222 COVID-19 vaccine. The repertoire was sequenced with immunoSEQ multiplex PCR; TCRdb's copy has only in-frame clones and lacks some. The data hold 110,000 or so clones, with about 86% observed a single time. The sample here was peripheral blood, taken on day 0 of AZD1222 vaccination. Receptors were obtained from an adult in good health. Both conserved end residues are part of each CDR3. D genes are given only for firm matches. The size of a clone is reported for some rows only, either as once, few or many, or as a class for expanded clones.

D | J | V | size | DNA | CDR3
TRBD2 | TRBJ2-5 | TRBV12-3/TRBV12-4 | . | TGTGCCAGCAGGGGGGGACTAGCGGTGACCCAGTACTTC | CASRGGLAVTQYF
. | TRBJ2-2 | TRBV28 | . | TGTGCCACCACGACGGACACCGGGGAGCTGTTTTTT | CATTTDTGELFF
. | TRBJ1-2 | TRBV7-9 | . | TGTGCCAGCAGCCCCCGAGGACAGCAGCCCTATGGCTACACCTTC | CASSPRGQQPYGYTF
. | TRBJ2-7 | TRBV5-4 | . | TGTGCCAGCAGCTCCGGGGGGCGGATACCCTACGAGCAGTACTTC | CASSSGGRIPYEQYF
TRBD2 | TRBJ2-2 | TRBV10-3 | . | TGTGCCATCAGTGAGTTGGCGGGGGAAGACACCGGGGAGCTGTTTTTT | CAISELAGEDTGELFF
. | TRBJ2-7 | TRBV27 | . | TGTGCCAGCAGTTCCACCTACAGGGTCTACTACGAGCAGTACTTC | CASSSTYRVYYEQYF
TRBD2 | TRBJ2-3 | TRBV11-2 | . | TGTGCCAGCAGCTTAGATCTCCGGGACTACACCGGGGATACGCAGTATTTT | CASSLDLRDYTGDTQYF
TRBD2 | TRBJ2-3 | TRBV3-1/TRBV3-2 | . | TGTGCCAGCAGCCAAGTGTTAGCGGGGGGGCCAGTCGAAGATACGCAGTATTTT | CASSQVLAGGPVEDTQYF
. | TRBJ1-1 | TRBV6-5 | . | TGTGCCAGCAGCCCCTCTGCAGGGATTTCCACTGAAGCTTTCTTT | CASSPSAGISTEAFF
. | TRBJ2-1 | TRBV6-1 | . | TGTGCCAGCAGTGAAAGGGGGGGCTCCTACAATGAGCAGTTCTTC | CASSERGGSYNEQFF
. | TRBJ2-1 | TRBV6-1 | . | TGTGCCAGCAGTGACCCCAATAGTCATGAGCAGTTCTTC | CASSDPNSHEQFF
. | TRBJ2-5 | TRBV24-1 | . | TGTGCCACCAGTGATTTAATCCCTCCAGAGACCCAGTACTTC | CATSDLIPPETQYF
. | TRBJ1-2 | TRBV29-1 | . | TGCAGCGTTGGGGTTACGGAGGGGGACTATGGCTACACCTTC | CSVGVTEGDYGYTF
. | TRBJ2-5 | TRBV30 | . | TGTGCCTGGACCAGAGGAGGAGCAGAGACCCAGTACTTC | CAWTRGGAETQYF
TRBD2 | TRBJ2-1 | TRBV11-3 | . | TGTGCCAGCAGCTTGAACGCGGGGGGGTCCTACAATGAGCAGTTCTTC | CASSLNAGGSYNEQFF
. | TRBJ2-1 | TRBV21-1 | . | TGTGCCAGCAGCAAAGGGGATCAGGGCCCACGTCCCAATGAGCAGTTCTTC | CASSKGDQGPRPNEQFF
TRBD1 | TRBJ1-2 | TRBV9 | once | TGTGCCAGCAGCTTAGACTACGACAGGGCCAGTAACTATGGCTACACCTTC | CASSLDYDRASNYGYTF
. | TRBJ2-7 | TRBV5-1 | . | TGCGCCAGCAGACACACAGGGCCCCCCTACGAGCAGTACTTC | CASRHTGPPYEQYF